Listed here are 19 T cell receptor beta chains from one sample, sequenced in a study of a mutant IDH1 vaccine in newly diagnosed glioma. Time point reported: baseline, week 1 (first vaccination visit). Described treatment: pre-vaccination baseline after standard-of-care therapy. Clones were sequenced by immunoSEQ multiplex PCR, and TCRdb holds only the in-frame ones, with some missing. The sample shows 85,000 to 100,000 clones, 83% of them seen only once. The material was PBMCs, obtained from a glioma patient treated with radiotherapy, temozolomide or both. The receptors originated from a woman aged 50 to 60 with glioma.

The CDR3 reads CASSIQGKGNQPQHF. The CDR3, as DNA: TGTGCCAGCAGTATACAGGGTAAGGGCAATCAGCCCCAGCATTTT. This chain connects TRBV7-2 to TRBJ1-5, with TRBD1 as a possible D gene (6 bases). The V end lost 6 bases, the J end lost 2 bases, and 14 bases lay between the germline ends. Germline V gives CDR1 SGHTA, CDR2 FQGNSA. This CDR3 comprises 15 residues.

This clone was seen a single time. This chain uses TRBV5-1 with TRBJ2-2, with D perhaps matching TRBD1 or TRBD2 (5 bases each). V lost 4 bases to trimming and J lost 4 bases, with 17 bases between them. The CDR3 totals 16 residues. Germline values: CDR1 SGHRS, CDR2 YFSETQ. DNA for the CDR3: TGCGCCAGCAGCGCGGCCCAGGGACCTCGCACCGGGGAGCTGTTTTTT. Translating gives CASSAAQGPRTGELFF.

The chain uses TRBV7-6 and TRBJ1-2; D possibly corresponds to TRBD1 (6 bases). This CDR3 region has 13 residues. V shed 5 bases and J shed 2 bases, with 9 bases lying between them. Germline assignment: CDR1 SGHVS and CDR2 FNYEAQ. The CDR3 nucleotides are TGTGCCAGCAGCCCCCAGGGGAACTATGGCTACACCTTC. It is translated as CASSPQGNYGYTF.

The chain joins TRBV9 to TRBJ1-2; 7 bases are shared with TRBD1. Per germline, CDR1 SGDLS and CDR2 YYNGEE. V lost 2 bases and J lost 4; bases outside the gene matches: 14. The CDR3 length is 17 residues. In nucleotides, the CDR3 is TGTGCCAGCAGCGTTGCACAGGGGCCGACCCAACTCTATGGCTACACCTTC. It specifies CASSVAQGPTQLYGYTF.

V and J are TRBV6-5 and TRBJ1-1, with a possible D match to TRBD1 (5 bases). The CDR3 loop spans 12 amino acids. Deletions cut 8 bases from V and 5 bases from J, with 12 bases between. Germline V gene lookup returns CDR1 MNHEY and CDR2 SVGAGI. CDR3: CASYIRVTEAFF. In DNA, the CDR3 is TGTGCCAGCTACATCAGGGTAACTGAAGCTTTCTTT.

The CDR3 nucleotides are TGCGCCAGCAGCTTGGGTCGTCCAGGGCTCACCGGGGAGCTGTTTTTT. This sequence encodes CASSLGRPGLTGELFF. The V and J genes are TRBV5-1 and TRBJ2-2; maybe TRBD1 (5 bases). Germline loops: CDR1 SGHRS, CDR2 YFSETQ. The CDR3 totals 16 residues. V dropped 0 bases and J dropped 4 bases, with 13 bases sitting between them.

The chain links TRBV10-3 to TRBJ1-1; weak D call: TRBD1 (5 bases). The CDR3 extends over 16 amino acids. V was cut by 5 bases and J by 0 bases, with 16 bases left in between. CDR1 is ENHRY and CDR2 is SYGVKD in the germline V gene. The CDR3 bases are TGTGCCATCAGTTCCCCAGGGAGAGGTGTGAACACTGAAGCTTTCTTT. It yields the protein CAISSPGRGVNTEAFF.

There are a few counts of this clone. The chain combines TRBV11-2 with TRBJ2-2, with D maybe TRBD1 (5 bases). Trimming left V 8 bases short and J 4 bases short, with 11 bases between. Germline CDR1 reads SGHAT; CDR2 reads FQNNGV. This CDR3 contains 13 residues. DNA of the CDR3: TGTGCCAGCTGCCAGGGTAGCACCGGGGAGCTGTTTTTT. Its protein product is CASCQGSTGELFF.

This chain uses TRBV19 with TRBJ2-7; the D gene could be TRBD1 or TRBD2 (5 bases each). Germline V CDR1 and CDR2: LNHDA, SQIVND (reference sequence). V was clipped by 3 bases and J by 0 bases, with 9 bases between them. The CDR3 is made up of 14 amino acids. The CDR3 spells CASSIRDRSYEQYF. DNA of the CDR3: TGTGCCAGTAGTATCCGGGACCGCTCCTACGAGCAGTACTTC.

This chain connects TRBV30 to TRBJ1-4, with D possibly matching TRBD1 (6 bases). The CDR3 covers 14 residues. The ends were cut back, 0 bases at V and 1 base at J, with 6 bases in the middle. The V gene's germline CDR1 is GTSNPN and CDR2 SVGIG (reference sequence). CDR3 sequence: CAWSVGGTNEKLFF. CDR3 nucleotides: TGTGCCTGGAGTGTAGGGGGAACTAATGAAAAACTGTTTTTT.

The chain links TRBV27 to TRBJ1-1, with 7 bases fitting TRBD1. Trimming removed 5 bases from V and 4 bases from J; junction bases left unmatched: 7. CDR3 length: 14 residues. Germline V gives CDR1 MNHEY, CDR2 SMNVEV (reference sequence). The CDR3, as DNA: TGTGCCAGCAGTCCGGACAGGAGTCCCACTGAAGCTTTCTTT. Protein: CASSPDRSPTEAFF.

The rearrangement links TRBV2 to TRBJ2-4, with D hard to call. Germline V gene data show CDR1 as SNHLY and CDR2 as FYNNEI. V was trimmed by 2 bases and J by 3 bases, leaving 5 bases between them. This CDR3 is 13 amino acids long. In DNA, the CDR3 is TGTGCCAGCAGTGAAACCTTCAAAAACATTCAGTACTTC. Its protein is CASSETFKNIQYF.

V is TRBV6-6 and J is TRBJ1-5, with 8 positions matching TRBD1. Germline CDR1 MNHNY, CDR2 SVGAGI (reference sequence). The trim removed 5 bases at V and 3 bases at J, leaving 6 bases unmatched. This CDR3 comprises 15 residues. The CDR3: CASSPGTGFNQPQHF. CDR3 in DNA: TGTGCCAGCAGTCCCGGGACAGGATTCAATCAGCCCCAGCATTTT.

The table lists this clone with a count of one. The V gene is TRBV27, the J gene TRBJ1-1; D not certain. This CDR3 is 14 amino acids long. The ends were cut back, 3 bases at V and 8 bases at J, with 16 bases in the middle. Germline-derived CDR1 and CDR2 are MNHEY and SMNVEV (reference sequence). The CDR3 DNA sequence: TGTGCCAGCAGTTTTGAGTTAGGTGATTACGAAGCTTTCTTT. Protein: CASSFELGDYEAFF.

The V call is TRBV19, the J call TRBJ2-3, with D possibly TRBD1 on 5 matching bases. Germline CDR1 reads LNHDA; CDR2 reads SQIVND (reference sequence). CDR3 length equals 15 residues. The V and J ends lost 4 bases and 5 bases respectively, with 16 bases between them. The DNA for the CDR3 is TGTGCCAGTAGTACCCTGGACACATTCAGAGATACGCAGTATTTT. Protein: CASSTLDTFRDTQYF.

V gene TRBV4-2 combines with J gene TRBJ1-3; no definite D call. Germline V CDR1 and CDR2: LGHNA, YNFKEQ. The CDR3 runs 18 residues. Trimming shortened V by 2 bases and J by 0 bases, and 17 bases separated the two germline ends. The CDR3 protein is CASSQTATSVLSGNTIYF. CDR3 nucleotides: TGTGCCAGCAGCCAAACAGCGACCTCTGTCCTCTCTGGAAACACCATATATTTT.

V usage is TRBV2 and J usage is TRBJ2-7; 7 bases fit TRBD1. The CDR3 length is 14 residues. Germline CDR1 SNHLY, CDR2 FYNNEI. With 6 bases clipped from V and 6 bases from J, the junction kept 11 bases outside the gene matches. DNA of the CDR3: TGTGCCAGCAGAGTCGACACAGGGGTAATCGAGCAGTACTTC. It is translated as CASRVDTGVIEQYF.

J is TRBJ2-7 and V is TRBV29-1, with D uncertain. The CDR3 contains 13 residues. V lost 7 bases, J lost 4 bases, and 17 bases lay in between. Germline V gene sequence: CDR1 SQVTM, CDR2 ANQGSEA. CDR3 coding DNA: TGCAGCGCCCGACCATCTGGGCCTTACGAGCAGTACTTC. This translates into CSARPSGPYEQYF.

V and J are TRBV5-1 and TRBJ1-4; 7 positions agree with TRBD1. Germline loops: CDR1 SGHRS, CDR2 YFSETQ. The CDR3 consists of 14 residues. After removal of 4 bases from V and 8 bases from J, the junction contained 8 bases not matched to a gene. Here the CDR3 reads CASSPTGSREKLFF. Here the CDR3 DNA reads TGCGCCAGCAGCCCGACAGGGAGCCGCGAAAAACTGTTTTTT.